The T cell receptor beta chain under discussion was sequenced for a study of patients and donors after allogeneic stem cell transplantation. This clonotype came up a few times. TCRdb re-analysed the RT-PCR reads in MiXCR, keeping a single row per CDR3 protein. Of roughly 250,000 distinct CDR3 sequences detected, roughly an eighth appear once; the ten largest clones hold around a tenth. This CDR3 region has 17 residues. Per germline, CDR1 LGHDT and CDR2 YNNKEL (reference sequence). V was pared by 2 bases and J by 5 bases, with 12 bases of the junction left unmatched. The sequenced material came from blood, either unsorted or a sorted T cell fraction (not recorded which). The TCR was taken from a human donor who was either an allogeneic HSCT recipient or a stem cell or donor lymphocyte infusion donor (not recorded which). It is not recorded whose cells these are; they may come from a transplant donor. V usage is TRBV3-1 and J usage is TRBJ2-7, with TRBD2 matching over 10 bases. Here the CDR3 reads CASSQSVLAGVSNEQYF. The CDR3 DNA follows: TGTGCCAGCAGCCAATCCGTGCTAGCGGGGGTTTCTAACGAGCAGTACTTC.